These 32 T cell receptor beta chains came from one sample sequenced in a study of CD8 T cells in ankylosing spondylitis. A single record per CDR3 protein comes from TCRdb applying MiXCR to the 5' RACE reads. The profile shows 150,000 to 200,000 distinct CDR3 sequences, about a sixth of them singletons. The sample comprised blood, either unsorted or a sorted T cell fraction (not recorded which). These receptors all stem from a male donor with ankylosing spondylitis or in good health (not recorded which).

This clonotype was observed at least ten times. This chain joins TRBV28 and TRBJ2-3, with D uncertain. Trimming shortened V by 8 bases and J by 3 bases, and 15 bases separated the two germline ends. There are 14 residues in the CDR3. Germline CDR1 is MDHEN and CDR2 is SYDVKM. The CDR3 sequence: CASVPSGGTDTQYF. CDR3 nucleotides: TGTGCCAGCGTACCATCCGGCGGAACAGATACGCAGTATTTT.

About this clonotype: This sequence may be a read error, since a much larger clone differs from it by one base. The rearrangement uses TRBV20-1 and TRBJ2-2, with TRBD2 identical over 11 bases. The CDR3 totals 16 residues. The J segment lost 5 bases and the V segment lost 0 bases, leaving 5 bases of the junction unmatched. CDR1 is DFQATT, CDR2 SNEGSKA, per germline (reference sequence). For the CDR3, the DNA is TGCAGTGCTAGAGATTTCACTAGCGGGAGTACCGGGGAGCTGTTTTTT. Translation: CSARDFTSGSTGELFF.

This clonotype was seen at least ten times. The V gene is TRBV5-1, the J gene TRBJ1-4; D uncertain. There are 13 residues in the CDR3. Per the germline V gene, CDR1 is SGHRS and CDR2 is YFSETQ. V shed 1 base and J shed 8 bases, with 9 bases lying between them. The CDR3 spells CASSLSPNEKLFF. CDR3 nucleotide sequence: TGCGCCAGCAGCTTGTCCCCAAACGAAAAACTGTTTTTT.

This clonotype was detected only a few times. The rearrangement links TRBV5-6 to TRBJ2-5; D ambiguous. The germline V and J ends were trimmed by 3 bases and 1 base, with 10 bases remaining between them. The CDR3 totals 14 residues. Germline CDR1 reads SGHDT; CDR2 reads YYEEEE. The CDR3 loop is CASSSRSSQETQYF. CDR3 bases: TGTGCCAGCAGCTCTCGCAGCAGCCAAGAGACCCAGTACTTC. Complete variable domain (other parts from reference TRBV5-6 and TRBJ2-5): DAGVTQSPTHLIKTRGQQVTLRCSPKSGHDTVSWYQQALGQGPQFIFQYYEEEERQRGNFPDRFSGHQFPNYSSELNVNALLLGDSALYLCASSSRSSQETQYFGPGTRLLVL.

The chain has TRBV5-4 and TRBJ2-5; 13 nucleotides agree with TRBD2. Trimming took 4 bases from V and 2 from J; bases not matched to a gene: 8. The CDR3 consists of 17 residues. Germline V gene data show CDR1 as SGHNT and CDR2 as YYREEE (reference sequence). In nucleotides, the CDR3 is TGTGCCAGCAGCCCCACCCTACTAGCGGGAGGGCAAGAGACCCAGTACTTC. Its translation is CASSPTLLAGGQETQYF.

Ten or more counts support this clonotype. The V and J genes are TRBV5-1 and TRBJ2-1; 7 nucleotides match TRBD2. Germline loops: CDR1 SGHRS, CDR2 YFSETQ. The CDR3 contains 16 residues. The junction had 5 bases not matched to a gene; V was cut back by 2 bases and J by 0 bases. CDR3 loop: CASSFPSGSSYNEQFF. In nucleotides, the CDR3 is TGCGCCAGCAGCTTCCCTAGCGGAAGCTCCTACAATGAGCAGTTCTTC.

Ten or more counts support this clonotype. The rearrangement uses TRBV11-2 and TRBJ2-1, with 8 bases aligning to TRBD2. Germline V gene lookup returns CDR1 SGHAT and CDR2 FQNNGV. The CDR3 is 12 amino acids. Germline trimming cut 7 bases from V and 15 bases from J; bases unmatched to any gene: 11. The CDR3 region is CASTFVREVPFF. The CDR3, as DNA: TGTGCCAGCACCTTCGTGCGGGAGGTGCCGTTCTTC. Using reference TRBV11-2 and TRBJ2-1 for the parts outside the CDR3, the full variable domain is EAGVAQSPRYKIIEKRQSVAFWCNPISGHATLYWYQQILGQGPKLLIQFQNNGVVDDSQLPKDRFSAERLKGVDSTLKIQPAKLEDSAVYLCASTFVREVPFFGPGTRLTVL.

This clonotype occurred many times. This chain uses TRBV5-6 with TRBJ2-7; perhaps TRBD2 as D (6 bases). V lost 0 bases and J lost 2, with 12 bases in between. Per germline, CDR1 SGHDT and CDR2 YYEEEE. This CDR3 is 15 amino acids long. In DNA, the CDR3 is TGTGCCAGCAGCTTGGCCGTTAGCGGCCCCTACGAGCAGTACTTC. Its protein product is CASSLAVSGPYEQYF.

Ten or more counts support this clonotype. The gene calls are TRBV11-1 and TRBJ2-5; tentative D call: TRBD1 (6 bases). Germline CDR1 is SGHAT and CDR2 is FQDESV (reference sequence). The germline V and J ends were trimmed by 0 bases and 6 bases, with 29 bases remaining between them. CDR3 length: 20 residues. CDR3 DNA sequence: TGTGCCAGCAGCTTAGCGCTCCCAAAACCCGGGACACCCGAAGGAAAGACCCAGTACTTC. Translating gives CASSLALPKPGTPEGKTQYF.

This clonotype has just a few counts. This chain uses TRBV6-1 with TRBJ2-2; TRBD1 agrees at 10 bases. V lost 6 bases to trimming and J lost 4 bases; unmatched junction nucleotides: 8. This CDR3 is built from 16 residues. Germline CDR1 is MNHNS and CDR2 is SASEGT. In DNA form, the CDR3 reads TGTGCCAGCAGAAGATGGACAGGGGGACTCACCGGGGAGCTGTTTTTT. Its translation: CASRRWTGGLTGELFF.

This clonotype has at least ten counts. The chain joins TRBV19 to TRBJ2-7, with D possibly matching TRBD1 (6 bases). V lost 5 bases and J lost 0, with 17 bases in between. CDR1 and CDR2 from the germline V gene are LNHDA and SQIVND (reference sequence). The CDR3 consists of 16 residues. The CDR3 sequence: CASSPYHGTFSYEQYF. The CDR3 DNA reads as TGTGCCAGTAGTCCGTACCACGGGACATTCTCCTACGAGCAGTACTTC.

This clonotype was picked up a small number of times. J is TRBJ2-5 and V is TRBV20-1; 10 positions agree with TRBD2. Germline values: CDR1 DFQATT, CDR2 SNEGSKA (reference sequence). CDR3 size: 17 residues. Losses at the gene ends were 1 base for V and 0 bases for J; bases not matched to a gene: 8. As DNA, the CDR3 is TGCAGTGCTAGAGGCGGACTAGCGGCTACTTACCAAGAGACCCAGTACTTC. Protein: CSARGGLAATYQETQYF.

This clonotype was seen ten or more times. This chain links TRBV12-3 or TRBV12-4 with TRBJ2-3; possible D gene TRBD1, 5 bases. The CDR3 spans 16 residues. V was clipped by 6 bases and J by 4 bases, with 20 bases between them. The CDR3 loop is CASRVLHGREADTQYF. The CDR3 DNA reads TGTGCCAGCAGGGTTCTCCACGGCAGGGAAGCAGATACGCAGTATTTT.

This clonotype was seen repeatedly, ten times or more. CDR3 in amino acids: CSARAVLNEQFF. DNA for the CDR3: TGCAGTGCTAGAGCTGTCCTCAATGAGCAGTTCTTC. V and J are TRBV20-1 and TRBJ2-1; D remains ambiguous. CDR3 length: 12 amino acids. V was clipped by 1 base and J by 6 bases, with 7 bases between them. Germline V gives CDR1 DFQATT, CDR2 SNEGSKA (reference sequence).

The chain links TRBV7-2 to TRBJ2-2, with D tentatively TRBD2 (6 bases). CDR3 size: 15 residues. Germline V gene lookup returns CDR1 SGHTA and CDR2 FQGNSA. V was cut by 3 bases and J by 1 base, with 9 bases left in between. CDR3 nucleotides: TGTGCCAGCAGCTTTGGCGGGGTGAACACCGGGGAGCTGTTTTTT. It specifies CASSFGGVNTGELFF.

This clonotype was recorded at least ten times. The chain uses TRBV4-1 and TRBJ1-3; D uncertain. V lost 4 bases, J lost 0 bases, and 13 bases lay in between. CDR1 and CDR2 from the germline V gene are MGHRA and YSYEKL. This CDR3 has 16 amino acids. CDR3 amino acids: CASSLPVGVSGNTIYF. The CDR3 DNA reads TGCGCCAGCAGCCTCCCAGTAGGAGTCTCTGGAAACACCATATATTTT.

The table lists this clonotype with many counts. V is TRBV6-2 or TRBV6-3 and J is TRBJ2-4, with D unclear. Germline assignment: CDR1 MNHEY and CDR2 SVGEGT. The CDR3 runs 13 residues. Trimming removed 6 bases from V and 4 bases from J, with 10 bases in between. The chain's CDR3 is CASSTGRKNIQYF. The CDR3 DNA reads as TGTGCCAGCAGCACCGGACGGAAAAACATTCAGTACTTC.

This clonotype was counted only a few times. A read error is possible here, since a much larger clone lies one base away. The chain employs TRBV7-7 and TRBJ2-3; 13 positions match TRBD2. From germline, CDR1 is SSHAT and CDR2 FNYEAQ (reference sequence). V was clipped by 4 bases and J by 5 bases; unmatched bases: 3. The length of the CDR3 is 15 residues. The CDR3, as DNA: TGTGCCAGCAGCTCAGGACTAGCGGGAGTAGATACGCAGTATTTT. It yields the protein CASSSGLAGVDTQYF.

This clonotype was seen a handful of times. The chain links TRBV20-1 to TRBJ2-2, with D perhaps TRBD2 (5 bases). Germline CDR1 reads DFQATT; CDR2 reads SNEGSKA (reference sequence). Trimming pared 4 bases from V and 3 bases from J, leaving 15 bases between. The CDR3 totals 15 residues. The CDR3 sequence: CSATDSRRYTGELFF. The CDR3 DNA is TGCAGTGCTACGGACTCCCGGAGGTACACCGGGGAGCTGTTTTTT.

This clonotype was recorded many times. This chain links TRBV25-1 with TRBJ1-1; no clear D gene. Germline assignment: CDR1 MGHDK and CDR2 SYGVNS. The CDR3 runs 15 residues. The ends were cut back, 1 base at V and 4 bases at J, with 13 bases in the middle. The CDR3 region has the DNA TGTGCCAGCAGTGAATCCCCCAGTAGGAGCACTGAAGCTTTCTTT. It translates to CASSESPSRSTEAFF.

This clonotype has a handful of counts. The genes are TRBV7-2 and TRBJ2-3, with D perhaps matching TRBD2 (5 bases). The CDR3 contains 15 residues. Germline assignment: CDR1 SGHTA and CDR2 FQGNSA. Trimming removed 0 bases from V and 2 bases from J, with 9 bases in between. The CDR3 loop reads CASSLAYGLTDTQYF. CDR3 bases: TGTGCCAGCAGCTTAGCCTATGGACTCACAGATACGCAGTATTTT.

This clonotype was recorded a few times. The V call is TRBV18, the J call TRBJ2-1; TRBD2 matches at 7 bases. The CDR3 has 15 amino acids. Trimming removed 4 bases from V and 7 bases from J; junction bases left unmatched: 10. Germline CDR1 KGHSH, CDR2 LQKENI. This chain's CDR3 is CASSLLRTRENEQFF. The CDR3 DNA reads as TGTGCCAGCTCACTACTGCGGACTAGGGAAAATGAGCAGTTCTTC. Full variable domain (remainder filled in from reference TRBV18 and TRBJ2-1): NAGVMQNPRHLVRRRGQEARLRCSPMKGHSHVYWYRQLPEEGLKFMVYLQKENIIDESGMPKERFSAEFPKEGPSILRIQQVVRGDSAAYFCASSLLRTRENEQFFGPGTRLTVL.

The chain links TRBV5-1 to TRBJ2-3; D is perhaps TRBD2 (7 bases). V lost 4 bases to trimming and J lost 5 bases, with 17 bases between them. In germline, CDR1 is SGHRS, CDR2 YFSETQ. This CDR3 is built from 15 residues. CDR3 sequence (DNA): TGCGCCAGCAGCCCGGGGGGCGGACAGATAGATACGCAGTATTTT. Its translation: CASSPGGGQIDTQYF.

V is TRBV12-3 or TRBV12-4 and J is TRBJ2-7; 7 positions agree with TRBD1. This CDR3 comprises 13 residues. The ends lost 5 bases at V and 3 bases at J; junction bases unmatched: 4. CDR3 residues: CASSPQGVYEQYF. CDR3 bases: TGTGCCAGCAGTCCTCAGGGGGTCTACGAGCAGTACTTC.

The genes are TRBV6-1 and TRBJ2-1; 7 bases are a match to TRBD2. The ends lost 6 bases at V and 5 bases at J; junction bases unmatched: 10. This CDR3 has 15 residues. Germline V gene lookup returns CDR1 MNHNS and CDR2 SASEGT. As DNA, the CDR3 is TGTGCCAGCAGGGATGGGTCTAGCGGAAACAATGAGCAGTTCTTC. Translating it yields CASRDGSSGNNEQFF.

This clonotype was picked up a small number of times. The chain uses TRBV5-6 and TRBJ2-3; TRBD2 might be the D (5 bases). This CDR3 region has 14 residues. The germline V and J ends were trimmed by 0 bases and 8 bases, with 13 bases remaining between them. Germline values: CDR1 SGHDT, CDR2 YYEEEE. The chain's CDR3 is CASSLGLLEVTQYF. The CDR3 nucleotides read TGTGCCAGCAGCTTGGGACTACTAGAGGTTACGCAGTATTTT.

The rearrangement joins TRBV11-2 to TRBJ2-5; D is uncertain. Between the trimmed V and J ends, which lost 2 bases and 4 bases, there was a span of 11 bases. The CDR3 runs to 14 residues. Per the germline V gene, CDR1 is SGHAT and CDR2 is FQNNGV. The CDR3 spells CASSLTANGETQYF. The CDR3 DNA is TGTGCCAGCAGCTTAACCGCAAACGGAGAGACCCAGTACTTC.

This clonotype has ten or more counts. The chain recombines TRBV5-1 with TRBJ2-5, with unresolved D. Per the germline V gene, CDR1 is SGHRS and CDR2 is YFSETQ. The ends were cut back, 1 base at V and 5 bases at J, with 12 bases in the middle. This CDR3 spans 14 amino acids. CDR3 in amino acids: CASSLSSSSETQYF. CDR3 in DNA: TGCGCCAGCAGCTTGAGCTCAAGCTCGGAGACCCAGTACTTC.

A few counts support this clonotype. The chain carries TRBV4-1 and TRBJ2-3, with 7 bases identical to TRBD2. Trimming took 6 bases from V and 2 from J; bases not matched to a gene: 8. The CDR3 runs to 15 residues. In germline, CDR1 is MGHRA, CDR2 YSYEKL. The CDR3 spells CASRESSGDTDTQYF. In nucleotides, the CDR3 is TGCGCCAGCAGAGAATCTAGCGGAGACACAGATACGCAGTATTTT.

This clonotype was counted at least ten times. The genes are TRBV6-6 and TRBJ1-5; possible D gene TRBD1, 5 bases. Germline V lookup: CDR1 MNHNY, CDR2 SVGAGI (reference sequence). This CDR3 spans 17 amino acids. With 0 bases removed from V and 2 bases from J, the gap between germline ends came to 14 bases. The DNA of the CDR3 is TGTGCCAGCAGTTACTCCCTAGGGGCTGAAGGCAATCAGCCCCAGCATTTT. It codes for CASSYSLGAEGNQPQHF.

This clonotype was counted only a few times. The chain links TRBV2 to TRBJ2-1; D remains ambiguous. V lost 4 bases, J lost 3 bases, and 4 bases lay in between. There are 12 residues in the CDR3. Per the germline V gene, CDR1 is SNHLY and CDR2 is FYNNEI. CDR3 bases: TGTGCCAGCAGTGCTCACTACAATGAGCAGTTCTTC. As protein: CASSAHYNEQFF.

The table lists this clonotype with a few counts. The V and J genes are TRBV2 and TRBJ1-5, with TRBD1 matching 7 bases. V gave up 10 bases and J gave up 3 bases; unmatched junction bases: 6. The CDR3 is made up of 13 amino acids. Germline V gene lookup returns CDR1 SNHLY and CDR2 FYNNEI. The CDR3 spells CATTGQLNQPQHF. CDR3 bases: TGTGCCACCACGGGACAGCTCAATCAGCCCCAGCATTTT.